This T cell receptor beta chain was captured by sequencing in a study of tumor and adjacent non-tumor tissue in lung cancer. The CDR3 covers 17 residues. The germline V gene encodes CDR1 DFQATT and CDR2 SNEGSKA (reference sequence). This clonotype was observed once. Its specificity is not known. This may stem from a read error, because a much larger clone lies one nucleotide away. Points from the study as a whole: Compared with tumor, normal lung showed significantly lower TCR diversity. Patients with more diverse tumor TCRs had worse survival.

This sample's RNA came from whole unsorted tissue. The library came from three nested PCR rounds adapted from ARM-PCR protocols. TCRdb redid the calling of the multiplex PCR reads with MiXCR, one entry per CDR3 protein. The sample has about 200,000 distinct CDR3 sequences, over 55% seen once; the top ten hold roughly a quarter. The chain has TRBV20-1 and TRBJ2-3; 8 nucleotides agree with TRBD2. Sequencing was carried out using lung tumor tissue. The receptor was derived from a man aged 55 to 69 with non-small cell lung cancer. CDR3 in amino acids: CSASDRNGGADTETQYF. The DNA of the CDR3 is TGCAGTGCTAGTGACCGTAACGGGGGGGCAGACACAGAGACGCAGTATTTT.